The 12 T cell receptor beta chains reported below all come from one sample, sequenced in a study of T cell repertoires in ileal Crohn's disease. TCRdb's table, derived via immunoSEQ multiplex PCR, lists solely in-frame clones and lacks some. The sample consists of approximately 29,000 clones, about 81% of them appearing once. The sequenced material came from ileal tissue. The source is an adult with Crohn's disease.

The genes are TRBV4-2 and TRBJ2-6, with 8 nucleotides matching TRBD1. Germline CDR1 and CDR2: LGHNA and YNFKEQ. CDR3 length equals 18 residues. The V and J ends lost 1 base and 2 bases, in that order; junction bases with no gene match: 7. CDR3 bases: TGTGCCAGCAGCCAAGCCCCCAGGGGGCTTACTGGGGCCAACGTCCTGACTTTC. It is translated as CASSQAPRGLTGANVLTF.

The chain recombines TRBV18 with TRBJ2-1, with 7 bases aligning to TRBD2. V shed 4 bases, J shed 9 bases, and the junction held 12 bases outside the gene matches. The CDR3 runs 15 residues. Germline lookup yields CDR1 KGHSH and CDR2 LQKENI. CDR3 nucleotide sequence: TGTGCCAGCTCACTTGGACGCGGGAGCAAGGGTGAGCAGTTCTTC. Protein product: CASSLGRGSKGEQFF.

This chain uses TRBV6-1 with TRBJ1-6; no firm D call. CDR1 MNHNS and CDR2 SASEGT come from the germline V gene. Between the trimmed V and J ends, which lost 1 base and 7 bases, there was a span of 11 bases. This CDR3 comprises 15 residues. The CDR3 is CASSEGGFRNSPLHF. In DNA, the CDR3 is TGTGCCAGCAGTGAAGGAGGGTTTAGGAATTCACCCCTCCACTTT.

This clone was seen more than once but under ten times. The chain uses TRBV6-5 and TRBJ1-2; 7 nucleotides align to TRBD1. V lost 2 bases, J lost 8 bases, and 11 bases stayed unmatched. Germline CDR1 is MNHEY and CDR2 is SVGAGI. The CDR3 length is 15 residues. CDR3 sequence reads: CASSYVGRGKKGYTF. CDR3 coding DNA: TGTGCCAGCAGTTACGTCGGCAGGGGGAAGAAAGGCTACACCTTC.

The chain is built from TRBV7-2 and TRBJ2-7; the D is unclear. Trimming pared 5 bases from V and 0 bases from J, leaving 11 bases between. Germline V lookup: CDR1 SGHTA, CDR2 FQGNSA. This CDR3 region has 14 residues. The CDR3 protein is CASSPRDYSYEQYF. CDR3 DNA: TGTGCCAGCAGCCCACGAGATTACTCCTACGAGCAGTACTTC. Looking up the rest from reference TRBV7-2 and TRBJ2-7 gives the full variable domain: GAGVSQSPSNKVTEKGKDVELRCDPISGHTALYWYRQSLGQGLEFLIYFQGNSAPDKSGLPSDRFSAERTGGSVSTLTIQRTQQEDSAVYLCASSPRDYSYEQYFGPGTRLTVT.

This clone was observed a single time. This sequence joins TRBV7-2 and TRBJ1-4; TRBD1 might be the D (6 bases). The CDR3 is 16 amino acids. The germline V gene encodes CDR1 SGHTA and CDR2 FQGNSA. V lost 4 bases and J 7 bases, leaving 19 bases between the germline ends. CDR3 DNA: TGTGCCAGCAGCTCATTCCCCGGGACACGCACTGAAAAACTGTTTTTT. It encodes CASSSFPGTRTEKLFF.

The genes are TRBV9 and TRBJ1-4; D gene unclear. Germline CDR1 SGDLS, CDR2 YYNGEE. CDR3 length: 14 amino acids. V lost 4 bases and J lost 8, with 15 bases in between. CDR3 sequence (DNA): TGTGCCAGCAGCCGAGGCGGTCGAGAGGAAAAACTGTTTTTT. Protein product: CASSRGGREEKLFF.

This clone was detected only a few times. V is TRBV7-8 and J is TRBJ2-2; weak D call: TRBD1 (6 bases). CDR1 SGHVS and CDR2 FQNEAQ come from the germline V gene. Trimming removed 3 bases at V and 9 bases at J, with 11 bases between. CDR3 length: 13 amino acids. The CDR3 reads CASSFDQGWELFF. The CDR3 nucleotides read TGTGCCAGCAGCTTCGACCAGGGGTGGGAGCTGTTTTTT.

Only one count was recorded for this clone. V gene TRBV6-6 combines with J gene TRBJ2-7, with 8 positions matching TRBD1. CDR1 and CDR2 (germline): MNHNY, SVGAGI (reference sequence). This CDR3 is built from 13 residues. The trim removed 6 bases at V and 2 bases at J, leaving 3 bases unmatched. CDR3 loop: CASSRQGPYEQYF. For the CDR3, the DNA is TGTGCCAGCAGCCGACAGGGGCCCTACGAGCAGTACTTC.

The V call is TRBV19, the J call TRBJ1-6; TRBD1 matches at 7 bases. The CDR3 has 14 amino acids. The germline gives CDR1 LNHDA, CDR2 SQIVND (reference sequence). J was trimmed by 7 bases and V by 5 bases; bases with no gene match: 5. The CDR3 is CASSHDRVNSPLHF. The CDR3 nucleotides are TGTGCCAGTAGTCACGACAGGGTAAATTCACCCCTCCACTTT.

This chain links TRBV7-2 with TRBJ1-2, with no clear D. The CDR3 is made up of 12 amino acids. V lost 2 bases and J lost 2, with 3 bases in between. The V gene's germline CDR1 is SGHTA and CDR2 FQGNSA. The CDR3 spells CASSLRNYGYTF. The CDR3 DNA reads as TGTGCCAGCAGCTTACGGAACTATGGCTACACCTTC. Full variable domain (rest looked up from reference TRBV7-2 and TRBJ1-2): GAGVSQSPSNKVTEKGKDVELRCDPISGHTALYWYRQSLGQGLEFLIYFQGNSAPDKSGLPSDRFSAERTGGSVSTLTIQRTQQEDSAVYLCASSLRNYGYTFGSGTRLTVV.

The chain has TRBV25-1 and TRBJ1-2; D is unresolved. CDR3 length: 15 amino acids. The V end lost 4 bases, the J end lost 4 bases, and 16 bases lay between the germline ends. The V gene's germline CDR1 is MGHDK and CDR2 SYGVNS. The CDR3 loop reads CASSGYEGWFYGYTF. CDR3 nucleotide sequence: TGTGCCAGCAGTGGATATGAGGGATGGTTCTATGGCTACACCTTC.